A selection of T cell receptor beta chains follows, all from one sample in a study of blood T cell repertoires in COVID-19. Profiled with immunoSEQ multiplex PCR; TCRdb holds only in-frame clones, not every one. This sample carries 60,000 to 80,000 clones, more than 85% of them seen once, and the ten largest clones take more than 0.8%. Sequencing was done on a sample of peripheral blood. The source is a man in his 70s with acute or convalescent COVID-19. Each CDR3 is given with its conserved first and last residue. A D gene is named only where the DNA matches it firmly. Expanded clones are given a class, and other clones once, few, many or no size at all.

d_call j_call v_call clone_size cdr3_nt cdr3_aa
NA TRBJ1-2 TRBV19 NA TGTGCCAGTAGTATCAGACTCGGACAGTATGGCTACACCTTC CASSIRLGQYGYTF
TRBD1 TRBJ2-7 TRBV19 NA TGTGCCAGTAGCTCACAGGGGGGCGGCTACGAGCAGTACTTC CASSSQGGGYEQYF
NA TRBJ1-1 TRBV19 NA TGTGCCAGTCGGGGGAGCGGCGGGGGAACTGAAGCTTTCTTT CASRGSGGGTEAFF
NA TRBJ2-7 TRBV3-1/TRBV3-2 NA TGTGCCAGCAGCCAAGACAACAGGGAATACGAGCAGTACTTC CASSQDNREYEQYF
NA TRBJ2-2 TRBV9 NA TGTGCCAGCAGGCTGGAGCCGGTGGCCGGGGAGCTGTTTTTT CASRLEPVAGELFF
NA TRBJ1-1 TRBV7-2 NA TGTGCCAGCAGCTTAGGGCCGCTCTCGGGGATGAACACTGAAGCTTTCTTT CASSLGPLSGMNTEAFF
TRBD1 TRBJ2-7 TRBV29-1 NA TGCAGCGTTGCCAGGGGGTTCGACGAGCAGTACTTC CSVARGFDEQYF
NA TRBJ1-2 TRBV10-3 NA TGTGCCATCAGTGTGGGACAAGTATGGTATCGGGGCTACACCTTC CAISVGQVWYRGYTF
NA TRBJ1-6 TRBV10-3 NA TGTGCCATCAGTGAGGACAGGTCGTTTGGGGCCCTCCACTTT CAISEDRSFGALHF
NA TRBJ1-1 TRBV12-3/TRBV12-4 NA TGTGCCAGCAGTTACCAGGGTGACACTGAAGCTTTCTTT CASSYQGDTEAFF
TRBD2 TRBJ2-5 TRBV19 NA TGTGCCAGTAGTCGTAGCGGGAGCGCTGAGACCCAGTACTTC CASSRSGSAETQYF
TRBD1 TRBJ1-5 TRBV7-9 NA TGTGCCAGCAGCCGCACAGGGGGCGGACATCAGCCCCAGCATTTT CASSRTGGGHQPQHF
TRBD1 TRBJ1-5 TRBV6-5 once TGTGCCACCCAGGACAGGTTCAATCAGCCCCAGCATTTT CATQDRFNQPQHF
NA TRBJ1-6 TRBV3-1/TRBV3-2 NA TGTGCCAGCAGCCAATCAACTGAAAATTCACCCCTCCACTTT CASSQSTENSPLHF
TRBD2 TRBJ2-2 TRBV10-3 NA TGTGCCATCAGTGAGACGGCGGGAGCGGGCACCGGGGAGCTGTTTTTT CAISETAGAGTGELFF
NA TRBJ2-1 TRBV5-1 NA TGCGCCAGCAGGTCCGAGGGCCCCTACAATGAGCAGTTCTTC CASRSEGPYNEQFF
NA TRBJ2-7 TRBV10-3 NA TGTGCCATCAGTGAGTCGACTAGGGCAGGGGAGGGCTACGAGCAGTACTTC CAISESTRAGEGYEQYF
TRBD1 TRBJ2-7 TRBV6-1 NA TGTGCCAGCAGTGCATGGACAGGGGGGGACACTAAAACGACCTACGAGCAGTACTTC CASSAWTGGDTKTTYEQYF
NA TRBJ2-1 TRBV6-5 NA TGTGCCAGCAGCTCTATCAATGAGCAGTTCTTC CASSSINEQFF
NA TRBJ1-2 TRBV27 NA TGTGCCAGCAGTTTAGACAGATCCGGCTACACCTTC CASSLDRSGYTF
NA TRBJ1-2 TRBV6-1 NA TGTGCCAGCAGTGACTTTTATTTGGTTGGGTCTCAGGGCTATGGCTACACCTTC CASSDFYLVGSQGYGYTF
NA TRBJ2-1 TRBV30 NA TGTGCGGGAACTAGGATCCATGAGCAGTTCTTC CAGTRIHEQFF
NA TRBJ1-3 TRBV29-1 NA TGCAGCGTGGCCCACGGGACTACTGGAAACACCATATATTTT CSVAHGTTGNTIYF
NA TRBJ1-2 TRBV5-1 NA TGCGCCAGCAGCCTGGGCGGGCCTGGCTACACCTTC CASSLGGPGYTF
TRBD2 TRBJ2-5 TRBV7-9 NA TGTGCCAGCAGCTACTCCGGCGGGGGGCAAGAGACCCAGTACTTC CASSYSGGGQETQYF
NA TRBJ2-1 TRBV28 NA TGTGCCAGCAGCGGAGGAACGAGATCCTACAATGAGCAGTTCTTC CASSGGTRSYNEQFF
TRBD1 TRBJ2-7 TRBV13 NA TGTGCCAGCAGCTCGGGACAGGGGGACTACGAGCAGTACTTC CASSSGQGDYEQYF
NA TRBJ2-7 TRBV5-1 NA TGCGCCAGCAGCCCGCGCGGCGGCGAGCAGTACTTC CASSPRGGEQYF
TRBD1 TRBJ1-6 TRBV12-3/TRBV12-4 NA TGTGCCAGCACAGACAGGGATTCACCCCTCCACTTT CASTDRDSPLHF